Following are 8 T cell receptor beta chains from one sample sequenced in a study of blood T cell repertoires in COVID-19. Sequencing used immunoSEQ multiplex PCR; TCRdb keeps in-frame clones, though not all of them. The sample yields 250,000 to 300,000 clones, about 90% seen once. The sequenced sample was peripheral blood. These receptor sequences come from a woman in her 70s with COVID-19, enrolled during active disease.

The count of this clone is one. This chain uses TRBV19 with TRBJ2-7; D gene uncertain. CDR3 length: 15 amino acids. CDR1 and CDR2 (germline): LNHDA, SQIVND (reference sequence). Trimming shortened V by 3 bases and J by 0 bases, and 12 bases separated the two germline ends. CDR3 region: CASSMARGPSYEQYF. In DNA, the CDR3 is TGTGCCAGTAGTATGGCGCGTGGGCCCTCCTACGAGCAGTACTTC. Complete variable domain (other parts from reference TRBV19 and TRBJ2-7): DGGITQSPKYLFRKEGQNVTLSCEQNLNHDAMYWYRQDPGQGLRLIYYSQIVNDFQKGDIAEGYSVSREKKESFPLTVTSAQKNPTAFYLCASSMARGPSYEQYFGPGTRLTVT.

This clone was seen just once. The chain has TRBV5-1 and TRBJ2-1; TRBD2 matches at 14 bases. With 4 bases clipped from V and 2 bases from J, the junction kept 5 bases outside the gene matches. This CDR3 has 17 residues. Germline CDR1 is SGHRS and CDR2 is YFSETQ. This CDR3 reads CASSGTSGSIAYNEQFF. The CDR3 DNA reads TGCGCCAGCAGCGGGACTAGCGGGAGTATAGCCTACAATGAGCAGTTCTTC.

The gene calls are TRBV11-3 and TRBJ2-1; 10 bases match TRBD2. Looked up from germline, CDR1 is SGHNT and CDR2 is YENEEA. CDR3 length: 15 residues. Trimming took 5 bases from V and 3 from J; bases not matched to a gene: 4. The CDR3 sequence is CASSTGTSVYNEQFF. In DNA form, the CDR3 reads TGTGCCAGCAGCACCGGGACTAGCGTCTACAATGAGCAGTTCTTC.

The J gene is TRBJ1-6, the V gene TRBV4-3; 8 bases are shared with TRBD1. Germline V gene data show CDR1 as LGHNA and CDR2 as YSLEER. The CDR3 totals 16 residues. The trim removed 4 bases at V and 0 bases at J, leaving 2 bases unmatched. CDR3 sequence (DNA): TGCGCCAGCAGCCGGGACAGGTACTCCTATAATTCACCCCTCCACTTT. This sequence encodes CASSRDRYSYNSPLHF.

Of note for this clone: One end of the junction varies from germline; a read error may be responsible. V gene TRBV2 combines with J gene TRBJ1-5; 8 bases agree with TRBD1. Germline V gene lookup returns CDR1 SNHLY and CDR2 FYNNEI. This CDR3 comprises 14 residues. CDR3 loop: CASSAPGGNQPQHF. The CDR3 DNA reads TGTGCCAGCAGTGCGCCAGGGGGCAACCAGCCCCAGCATTTT.

The gene calls are TRBV7-9 and TRBJ2-5; the match to TRBD2 covers 10 bases. Per germline, CDR1 SEHNR and CDR2 FQNEAQ (reference sequence). The J segment lost 1 base and the V segment lost 5 bases, leaving 7 bases of the junction unmatched. The CDR3 spans 16 residues. The CDR3 sequence: CASSLGLADSQETQYF. The CDR3 DNA reads TGTGCCAGCAGCCTAGGACTAGCGGACTCCCAAGAGACCCAGTACTTC.

This chain links TRBV12-3 or TRBV12-4 with TRBJ2-7, with a tentative D call TRBD1 (5 bases). The V and J ends lost 1 base and 7 bases respectively, with 11 bases between them. The CDR3 totals 13 residues. Written as DNA, the CDR3 is TGTGCCAGCAGTTTAGGGGGCTCGGGTGAGCAGTACTTC. Protein sequence: CASSLGGSGEQYF.

The rearrangement joins TRBV28 to TRBJ2-7, with D hard to call. CDR1 MDHEN and CDR2 SYDVKM come from the germline V gene. Trimming took 5 bases from V and 7 from J, leaving 9 bases between them. The CDR3 has 11 residues. CDR3 loop: CASSNPREQYF. The CDR3 DNA reads TGTGCCAGCAGTAACCCGAGGGAGCAGTACTTC.